These 8 T cell receptor beta chains were all obtained from the same sample, sequenced in a study of spatial heterogeneity in lung cancer. Time point denoted: sample taken at primary tumor resection. Frozen PBMC, nontumor lung or tumor provided whole RNA, which was sequenced unsorted. A single record per CDR3 protein comes from TCRdb applying MiXCR to the 5' RACE reads. The table shows 60,000 to 90,000 distinct CDR3 sequences, with 10% to 15% occurring only once. Here the sequenced sample was PBMCs, taken at surgery. These receptor sequences come from a male donor with early-stage non-small cell lung cancer.

This clonotype was counted at least ten times. The chain links TRBV7-2 to TRBJ2-7, with 7 nucleotides matching TRBD1. Trimming cost V 1 base and J 0 bases; bases outside gene matches: 3. Germline V lookup: CDR1 SGHTA, CDR2 FQGNSA. This CDR3 spans 15 amino acids. The CDR3: CASSLVGQHSYEQYF. The CDR3 DNA follows: TGTGCCAGCAGCTTAGTGGGACAGCACTCCTACGAGCAGTACTTC.

The chain joins TRBV10-2 to TRBJ2-5; the match to TRBD2 covers 8 bases. Germline-derived CDR1 and CDR2 are WSHSY and SAAADI. V was pared by 7 bases and J by 5 bases, with 3 bases of the junction left unmatched. The CDR3 contains 12 residues. CDR3: CASTGTSETQYF. The CDR3 DNA is TGCGCCAGCACAGGGACTAGTGAGACCCAGTACTTC.

The chain joins TRBV30 to TRBJ2-6; TRBD1 agrees at 7 bases. Germline loops: CDR1 GTSNPN, CDR2 SVGIG (reference sequence). The CDR3 spans 15 residues. V was clipped by 6 bases and J by 1 base; unmatched bases: 6. The CDR3 nucleotides read TGTGCCTGCTCACAGGGGTGGTCTGGGGCCAACGTCCTGACTTTC. Translation: CACSQGWSGANVLTF.

This clonotype was detected only a few times. The V and J genes are TRBV5-4 and TRBJ2-1; possible D gene TRBD2, 5 bases. Trimming removed 0 bases at V and 6 bases at J, with 13 bases between. Germline V gene lookup returns CDR1 SGHNT and CDR2 YYREEE (reference sequence). There are 15 residues in the CDR3. CDR3 coding DNA: TGTGCCAGCAGCTTGGTGGCTAGCCGGGCCAATGAGCAGTTCTTC. This translates into CASSLVASRANEQFF.

This clonotype has at least ten counts. This chain's CDR3 is CASSLWAGADTEAFF. CDR3 sequence (DNA): TGTGCCAGCAGCTTATGGGCGGGGGCGGACACTGAAGCTTTCTTT. The chain links TRBV7-6 to TRBJ1-1; D perhaps matches TRBD1 (6 bases). CDR1 and CDR2 from the germline V gene are SGHVS and FNYEAQ. This CDR3 contains 15 residues. Trimming removed 2 bases at V and 3 bases at J, with 13 bases between.

The chain is built from TRBV10-3 and TRBJ2-7; 7 bases map to TRBD1. The germline V gene encodes CDR1 ENHRY and CDR2 SYGVKD. The V segment lost 7 bases and the J segment 3 bases; nucleotides outside the gene matches: 6. CDR3 size: 13 residues. The CDR3, as DNA: TGTGCCATCAAACAGGGGCTCGTCTACGAGCAGTACTTC. It codes for CAIKQGLVYEQYF.

This clonotype has at least ten counts. CDR3 DNA: TGTGCCAGCAGTAGCTCCTATAATTCACCCCTCCACTTT. This sequence encodes CASSSSYNSPLHF. The chain employs TRBV25-1 and TRBJ1-6; D remains unclear. V was cut by 5 bases and J by 0 bases, with 2 bases left in between. In germline, CDR1 is MGHDK, CDR2 SYGVNS. The CDR3 contains 13 residues.

This clonotype was recorded a few times. The rearrangement uses TRBV7-9 and TRBJ2-7; 7 bases are shared with TRBD1. After removal of 7 bases from V and 2 bases from J, the junction contained 2 bases not matched to a gene. The CDR3 consists of 12 residues. The germline gives CDR1 SEHNR, CDR2 FQNEAQ (reference sequence). For the CDR3, the DNA is TGTGCCAGCACGGACAGGCCCTACGAGCAGTACTTC. Translating gives CASTDRPYEQYF.